This T cell receptor beta chain was sequenced for a study of shared clonotypes between healthy human individuals. The CDR3 contains 15 residues. Trimming stripped 4 bases from V and 1 base from J, with 13 bases between. Germline values: CDR1 SGHRS, CDR2 YFSETQ. Around 32,000 T cell genomes, or approximately 190 ng DNA, went into the sorted-subset replicate PCRs. TCRdb's copy holds only in-frame clones and misses some; the assay was immunoSEQ multiplex PCR. The table has millions of clones, 85% to 95% seen once. The sequence was obtained from a man between 18 and 29 years old in good health. The chain carries TRBV5-1 and TRBJ2-3, with D perhaps matching TRBD1 (6 bases). The source material was naive CD4+ T cells sorted from blood. Sample subset: CD45RA+ positively selected. The CDR3 nucleotides are TGCGCCAGCAGCCCTAGACAGGTCCGCACAGATACGCAGTATTTT. Protein product: CASSPRQVRTDTQYF.